This TCR beta chain was recorded in a study of shared clonotypes between healthy human individuals. The CDR3 totals 14 residues. Germline assignment: CDR1 MGHDK and CDR2 SYGVNS. V gave up 2 bases and J gave up 6 bases; unmatched junction bases: 6. In this sample, this clone turned up once. The assay was immunoSEQ multiplex PCR, and TCRdb's table has in-frame clones only and misses some. The table has approximately 2.5 million clones, approximately 90% seen once; the top ten hold over 0.12%. The specimen sequenced was naive CD4+ T cells sorted from blood. Sample subset: CD45RA+ positively selected. This sequence was found in a man between 18 and 29 years old in good health. This chain connects TRBV25-1 to TRBJ1-2, with 7 bases aligning to TRBD1. CDR3 in DNA: TGTGCCAGCAGTGAACGGGACAGATCCCATGGCTACACCTTC. It translates to CASSERDRSHGYTF.